The clone carrying this T cell receptor (beta chain) has a count of ten or more. Its specificity is unknown. This entry comes from a study of T cells after yellow fever vaccination. Findings of the study overall: Contaminating bulk clonotypes could be abundant in FACS-sorted repertoires.

One entry per CDR3 protein, called by TCRdb with MiXCR from the 5' RACE reads. This sample has 300,000 to 400,000 distinct CDR3 sequences, with 9.5% to 12% found just once. This CDR3 contains 14 residues. Germline V gene data show CDR1 as SGHRS and CDR2 as YFSETQ. Trimming pared 2 bases from V and 2 bases from J, leaving 8 bases between. This chain uses TRBV5-1 with TRBJ1-3; maybe TRBD1 (5 bases). The source material was CD4+ T cells sorted from PBMCs, sampled 45 days after the yellow fever booster vaccination. The clonotype comes from a man between 18 and 35 years old who received the YFV17D yellow fever vaccine. CDR3 region: CASSFPGPGNTIYF. CDR3 nucleotide sequence: TGCGCCAGCAGCTTCCCGGGACCTGGAAACACCATATATTTT.